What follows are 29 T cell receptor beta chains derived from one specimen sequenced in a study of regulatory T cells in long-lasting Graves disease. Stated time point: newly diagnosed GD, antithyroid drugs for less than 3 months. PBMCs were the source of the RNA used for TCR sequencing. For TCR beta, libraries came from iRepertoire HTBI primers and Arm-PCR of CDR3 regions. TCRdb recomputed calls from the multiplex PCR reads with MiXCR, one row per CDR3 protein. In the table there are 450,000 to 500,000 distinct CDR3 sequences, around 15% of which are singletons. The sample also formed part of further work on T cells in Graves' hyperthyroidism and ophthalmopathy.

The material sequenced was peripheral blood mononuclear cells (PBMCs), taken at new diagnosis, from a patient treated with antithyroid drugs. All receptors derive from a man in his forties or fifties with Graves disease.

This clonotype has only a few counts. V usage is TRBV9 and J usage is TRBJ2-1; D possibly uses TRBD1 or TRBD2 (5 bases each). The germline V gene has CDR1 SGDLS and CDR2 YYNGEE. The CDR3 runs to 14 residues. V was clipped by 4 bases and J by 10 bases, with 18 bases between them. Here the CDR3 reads CASSPPGRSSEQFF. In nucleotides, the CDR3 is TGTGCCAGCAGCCCTCCGGGACGGTCGTCGGAGCAGTTCTTC.

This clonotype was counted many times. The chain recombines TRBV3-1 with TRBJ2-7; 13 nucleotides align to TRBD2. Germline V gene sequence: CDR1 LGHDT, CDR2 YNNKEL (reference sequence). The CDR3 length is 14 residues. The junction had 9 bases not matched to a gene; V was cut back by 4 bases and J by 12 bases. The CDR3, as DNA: TGTGCCAGCAGCCCCACCCGGACTAGCGGGAGTTGGTACTTC. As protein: CASSPTRTSGSWYF.

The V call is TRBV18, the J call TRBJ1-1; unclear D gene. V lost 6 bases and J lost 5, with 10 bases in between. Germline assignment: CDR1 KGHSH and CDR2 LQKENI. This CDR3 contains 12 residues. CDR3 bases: TGTGCCAGCTCCCCCGACACTACTGAAGCTTTCTTT. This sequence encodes CASSPDTTEAFF.

The CDR3 sequence is CASSAGQTSYEQYF. The CDR3 DNA sequence: TGCGCCAGCAGCGCGGGACAGACCTCCTACGAGCAGTACTTC. The V and J genes are TRBV5-1 and TRBJ2-7; D possibly corresponds to TRBD1 (7 bases). The V gene's germline CDR1 is SGHRS and CDR2 YFSETQ. The ends were cut back, 4 bases at V and 0 bases at J, with 11 bases in the middle. This CDR3 contains 14 residues.

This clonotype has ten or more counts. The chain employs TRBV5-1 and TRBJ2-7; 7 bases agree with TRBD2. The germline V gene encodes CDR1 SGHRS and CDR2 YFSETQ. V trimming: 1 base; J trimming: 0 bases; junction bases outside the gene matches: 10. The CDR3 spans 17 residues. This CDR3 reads CASSLPGSGGFSYEQYF. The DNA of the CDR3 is TGCGCCAGCAGCTTGCCGGGCTCGGGGGGTTTCTCCTACGAGCAGTACTTC.

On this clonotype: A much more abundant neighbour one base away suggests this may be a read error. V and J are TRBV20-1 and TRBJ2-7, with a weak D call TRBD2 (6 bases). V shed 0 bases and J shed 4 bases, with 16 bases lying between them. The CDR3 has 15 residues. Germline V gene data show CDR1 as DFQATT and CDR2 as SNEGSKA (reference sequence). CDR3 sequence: CSARDLGGGLYEQYF. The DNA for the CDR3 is TGCAGTGCTAGAGATCTCGGGGGAGGACTATACGAGCAGTACTTC.

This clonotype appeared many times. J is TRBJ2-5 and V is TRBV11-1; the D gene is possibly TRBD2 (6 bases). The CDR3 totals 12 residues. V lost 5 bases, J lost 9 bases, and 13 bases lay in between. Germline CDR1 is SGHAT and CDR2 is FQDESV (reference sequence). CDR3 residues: CASSRDSRAQYF. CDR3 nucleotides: TGTGCCAGCAGCCGGGACTCCAGGGCCCAGTACTTC.

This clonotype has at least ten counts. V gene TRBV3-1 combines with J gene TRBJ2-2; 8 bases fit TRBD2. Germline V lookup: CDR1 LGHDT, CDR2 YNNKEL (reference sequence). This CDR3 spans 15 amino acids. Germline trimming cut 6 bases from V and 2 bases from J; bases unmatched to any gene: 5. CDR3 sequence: CASRRGTSNTGELFF. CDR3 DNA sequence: TGTGCCAGCAGACGCGGGACTAGTAACACCGGGGAGCTGTTTTTT.

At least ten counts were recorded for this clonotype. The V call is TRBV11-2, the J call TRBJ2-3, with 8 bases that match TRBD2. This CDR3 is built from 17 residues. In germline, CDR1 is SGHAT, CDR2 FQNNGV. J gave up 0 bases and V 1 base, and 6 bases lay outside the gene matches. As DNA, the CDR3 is TGTGCCAGCAGCTTAGCGGCTCTAGCGGGTAGCACAGATACGCAGTATTTT. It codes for CASSLAALAGSTDTQYF.

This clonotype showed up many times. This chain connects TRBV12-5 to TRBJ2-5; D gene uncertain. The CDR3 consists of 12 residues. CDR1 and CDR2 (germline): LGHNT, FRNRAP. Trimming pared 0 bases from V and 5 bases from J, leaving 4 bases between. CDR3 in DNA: TGTGCTAGTGGTTTGGTACGGGAGACCCAGTACTTC. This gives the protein CASGLVRETQYF.

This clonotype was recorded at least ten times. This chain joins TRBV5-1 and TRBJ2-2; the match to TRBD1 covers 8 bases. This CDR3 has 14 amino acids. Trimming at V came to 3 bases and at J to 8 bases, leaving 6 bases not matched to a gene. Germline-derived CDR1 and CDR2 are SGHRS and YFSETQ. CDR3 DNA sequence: TGCGCCAGCAGCTGGACAGGGATGGCAGGGGAGCTGTTTTTT. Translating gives CASSWTGMAGELFF.

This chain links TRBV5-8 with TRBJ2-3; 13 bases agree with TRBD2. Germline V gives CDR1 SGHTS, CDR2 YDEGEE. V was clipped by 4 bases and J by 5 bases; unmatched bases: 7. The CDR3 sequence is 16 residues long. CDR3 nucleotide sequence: TGTGCCAGCAGCGAAAGACTAGCGGGAGGACTAGATACGCAGTATTTT. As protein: CASSERLAGGLDTQYF.

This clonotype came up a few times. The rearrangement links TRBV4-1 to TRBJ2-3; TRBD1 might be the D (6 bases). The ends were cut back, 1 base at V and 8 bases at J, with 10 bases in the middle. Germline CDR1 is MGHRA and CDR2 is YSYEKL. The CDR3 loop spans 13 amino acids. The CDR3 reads CASSQGRGSTQYF. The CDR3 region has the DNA TGCGCCAGCAGCCAAGGAAGGGGGAGTACGCAGTATTTT.

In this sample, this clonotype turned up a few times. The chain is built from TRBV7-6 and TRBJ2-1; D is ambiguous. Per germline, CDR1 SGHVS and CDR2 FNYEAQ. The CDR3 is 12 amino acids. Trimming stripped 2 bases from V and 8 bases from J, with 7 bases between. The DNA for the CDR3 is TGTGCCAGCAGCTTATCAACGGATGAGCAGTTCTTC. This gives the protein CASSLSTDEQFF. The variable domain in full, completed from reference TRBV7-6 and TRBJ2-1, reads GAGVSQSPRYKVTKRGQDVALRCDPISGHVSLYWYRQALGQGPEFLTYFNYEAQQDKSGLPNDRFSAERPEGSISTLTIQRTEQRDSAMYRCASSLSTDEQFFGPGTRLTVL.

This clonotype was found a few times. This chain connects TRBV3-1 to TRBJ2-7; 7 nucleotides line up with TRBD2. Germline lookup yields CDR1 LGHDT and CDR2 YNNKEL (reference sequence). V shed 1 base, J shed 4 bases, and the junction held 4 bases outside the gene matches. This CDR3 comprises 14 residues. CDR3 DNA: TGTGCCAGCAGCCAAGCAGCGGGGCCATACGAGCAGTACTTC. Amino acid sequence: CASSQAAGPYEQYF.

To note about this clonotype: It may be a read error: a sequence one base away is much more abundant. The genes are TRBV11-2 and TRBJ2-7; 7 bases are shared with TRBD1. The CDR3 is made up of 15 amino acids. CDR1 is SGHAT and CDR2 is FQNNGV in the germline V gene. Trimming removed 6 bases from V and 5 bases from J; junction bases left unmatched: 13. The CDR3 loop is CASSSLRFRGHEQYF. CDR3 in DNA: TGTGCCAGCAGTTCCCTACGCTTTAGGGGGCACGAGCAGTACTTC.

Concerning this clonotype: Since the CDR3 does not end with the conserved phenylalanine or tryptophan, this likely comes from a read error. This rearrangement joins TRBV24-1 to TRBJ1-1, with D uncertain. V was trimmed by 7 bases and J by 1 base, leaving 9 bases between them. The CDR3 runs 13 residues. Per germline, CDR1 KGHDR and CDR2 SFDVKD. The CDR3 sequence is CATRVGRNTEAFL. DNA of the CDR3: TGTGCCACCAGGGTCGGGCGGAACACTGAAGCTTTCCTT.

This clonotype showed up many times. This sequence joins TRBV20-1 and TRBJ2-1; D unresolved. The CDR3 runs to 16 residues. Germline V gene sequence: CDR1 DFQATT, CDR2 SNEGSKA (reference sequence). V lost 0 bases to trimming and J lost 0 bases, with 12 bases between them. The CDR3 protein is CSARDSGSRSYNEQFF. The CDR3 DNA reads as TGCAGTGCTAGAGATAGTGGGTCACGCTCCTACAATGAGCAGTTCTTC.

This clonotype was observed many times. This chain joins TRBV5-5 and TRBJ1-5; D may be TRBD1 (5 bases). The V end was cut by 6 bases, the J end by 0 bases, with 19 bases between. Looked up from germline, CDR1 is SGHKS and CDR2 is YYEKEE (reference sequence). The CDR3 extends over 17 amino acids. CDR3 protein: CASTPGWGANSNQPQHF. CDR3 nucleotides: TGTGCCAGCACCCCGGGGTGGGGCGCAAATAGCAATCAGCCCCAGCATTTT.

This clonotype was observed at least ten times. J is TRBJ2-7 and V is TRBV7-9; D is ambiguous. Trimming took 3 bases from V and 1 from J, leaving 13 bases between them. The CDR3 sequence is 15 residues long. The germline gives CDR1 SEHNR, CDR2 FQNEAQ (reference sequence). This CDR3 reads CASSFPSGLSYEQYF. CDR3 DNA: TGTGCCAGCAGCTTCCCCTCGGGCCTATCCTACGAGCAGTACTTC.

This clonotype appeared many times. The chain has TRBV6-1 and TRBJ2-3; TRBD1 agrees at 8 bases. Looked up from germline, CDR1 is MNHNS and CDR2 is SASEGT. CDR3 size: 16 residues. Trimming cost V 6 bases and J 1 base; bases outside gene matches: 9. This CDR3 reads CASSPWTGPRTDTQYF. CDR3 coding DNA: TGTGCCAGCAGCCCTTGGACAGGGCCCCGCACAGATACGCAGTATTTT.

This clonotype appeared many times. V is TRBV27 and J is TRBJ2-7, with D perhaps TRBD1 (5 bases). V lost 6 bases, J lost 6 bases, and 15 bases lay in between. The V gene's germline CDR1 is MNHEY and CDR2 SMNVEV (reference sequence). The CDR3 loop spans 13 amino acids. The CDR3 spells CASSGQGYGEQYF. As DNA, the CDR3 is TGTGCCAGCAGCGGGCAGGGTTACGGCGAGCAGTACTTC.

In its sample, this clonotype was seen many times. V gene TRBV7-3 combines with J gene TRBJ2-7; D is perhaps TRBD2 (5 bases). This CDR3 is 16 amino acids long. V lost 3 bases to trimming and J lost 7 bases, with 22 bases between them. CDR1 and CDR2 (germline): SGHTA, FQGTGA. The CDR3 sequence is CASSFLKDFAPGEQYF. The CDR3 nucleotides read TGTGCCAGCAGCTTTTTAAAGGACTTCGCCCCGGGGGAGCAGTACTTC.

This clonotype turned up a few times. CDR3 sequence reads: CASSLAGTFLFF. CDR3 nucleotide sequence: TGCGCCAGCAGCTTGGCCGGGACATTTCTGTTCTTC. The chain recombines TRBV5-1 with TRBJ2-1; D is perhaps TRBD1 (6 bases). V lost 0 bases to trimming and J lost 15 bases, with 13 bases between them. Germline loops: CDR1 SGHRS, CDR2 YFSETQ. The CDR3 length is 12 residues.

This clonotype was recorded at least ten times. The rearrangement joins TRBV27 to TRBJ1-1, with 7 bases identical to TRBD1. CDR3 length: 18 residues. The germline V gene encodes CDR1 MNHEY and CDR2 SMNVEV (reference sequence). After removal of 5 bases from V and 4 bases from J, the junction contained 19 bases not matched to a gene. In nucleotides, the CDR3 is TGTGCCAGCAGTCTCTTCGACGCCCGACAGGGCCCCGTCACTGAAGCTTTCTTT. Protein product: CASSLFDARQGPVTEAFF.

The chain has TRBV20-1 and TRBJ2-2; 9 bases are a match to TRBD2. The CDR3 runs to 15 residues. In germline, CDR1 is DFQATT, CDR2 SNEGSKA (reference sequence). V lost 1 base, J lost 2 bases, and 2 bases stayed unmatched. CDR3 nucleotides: TGCAGTGCTAGAGTGCGGGAGGGTAACACCGGGGAGCTGTTTTTT. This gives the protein CSARVREGNTGELFF.

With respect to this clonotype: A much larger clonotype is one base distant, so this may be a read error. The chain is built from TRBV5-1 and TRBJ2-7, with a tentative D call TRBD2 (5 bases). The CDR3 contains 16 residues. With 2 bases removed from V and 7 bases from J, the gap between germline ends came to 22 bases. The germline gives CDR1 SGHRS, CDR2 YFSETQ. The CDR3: CASSFVSGVPYNEQYF. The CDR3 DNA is TGCGCCAGCAGCTTTGTGAGCGGAGTGCCCTACAATGAGCAGTACTTC.

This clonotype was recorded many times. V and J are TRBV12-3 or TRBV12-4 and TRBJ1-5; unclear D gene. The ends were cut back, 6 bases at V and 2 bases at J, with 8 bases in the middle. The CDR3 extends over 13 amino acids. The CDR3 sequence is CASSQGGNQPQHF. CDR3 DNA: TGTGCCAGCAGCCAAGGCGGCAATCAGCCCCAGCATTTT.

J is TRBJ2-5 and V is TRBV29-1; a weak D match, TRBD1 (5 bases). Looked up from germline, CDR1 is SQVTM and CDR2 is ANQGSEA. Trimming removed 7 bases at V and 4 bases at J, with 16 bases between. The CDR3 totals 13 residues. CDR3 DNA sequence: TGCAGCGCTTTAGGTGGAACAGGAGAGACCCAGTACTTC. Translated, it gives CSALGGTGETQYF.